Judged by frequency, the clone carrying this T cell receptor beta chain is medium-sized. The sample is drawn from a study of monozygotic twins with inflammatory bowel disease. From its re-call of the 5' RACE reads, TCRdb lists each CDR3 protein once, without DNA. The sample has 150,000 to 200,000 distinct CDR3 sequences; the top ten hold under 3.5%. The germline V gene has CDR1 SGHVS and CDR2 FNYEAQ. The CDR3 runs 14 residues. The sequenced sample was blood. The TCR originated in a human donor with ulcerative colitis or Crohn's disease, or a healthy co-twin of an affected twin (not recorded which). V usage is TRBV7-6 and J usage is TRBJ1-2; lacking DNA, the TRBD1 call made by TCRdb goes unchecked. CDR3 in amino acids: CASSLVPANYGYTF.